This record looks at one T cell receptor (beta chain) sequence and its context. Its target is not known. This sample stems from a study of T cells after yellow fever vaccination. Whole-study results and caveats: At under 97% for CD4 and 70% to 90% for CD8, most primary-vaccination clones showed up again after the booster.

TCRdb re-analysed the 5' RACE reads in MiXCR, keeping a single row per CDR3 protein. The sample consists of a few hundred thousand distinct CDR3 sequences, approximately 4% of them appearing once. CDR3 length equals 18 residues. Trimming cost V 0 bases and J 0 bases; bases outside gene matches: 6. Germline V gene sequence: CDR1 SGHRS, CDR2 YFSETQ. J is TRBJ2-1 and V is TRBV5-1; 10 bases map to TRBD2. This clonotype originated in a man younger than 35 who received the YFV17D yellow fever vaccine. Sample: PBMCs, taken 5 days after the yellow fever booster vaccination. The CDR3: CASSLGLAGPSSYNEQFF. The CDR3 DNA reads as TGCGCCAGCAGCTTGGGACTAGCGGGCCCATCCTCCTACAATGAGCAGTTCTTC.